This TCR beta chain was obtained from a study of control samples from healthy donors and cancer patients. This clone occurred a few times. The method was immunoSEQ multiplex PCR; TCRdb's version includes in-frame clones alone and lacks a portion of them. The sample includes about 84,000 clones, about nine tenths of them seen just once. The sequence was obtained from a man in his thirties or forties in good health. Material for sequencing was blood.

In DNA, the CDR3 is TGTGCCAGCAGCAGTAAGGGGGGGGCTAAGGACTATGGCTACACCTTC. Its translation: CASSSKGGAKDYGYTF. The chain couples TRBV5-4 to TRBJ1-2; the D gene is possibly TRBD1 (6 bases). Trimming removed 4 bases at V and 3 bases at J, with 19 bases between. Germline V gene sequence: CDR1 SGHNT, CDR2 YYREEE (reference sequence). This CDR3 contains 16 residues.